The 11 T cell receptor beta chains given below trace back to one sample, sequenced in a study of blood T cells in healthy people across ages. Primed by a sample-barcoded 5' primer and a J-beta primer mix, a second PCR proceeded for 7 to 11 cycles. TCRdb independently ran MiXCR on the 5' RACE reads; one entry per CDR3 protein. The sample includes around 1.5 million distinct CDR3 sequences, approximately 40% of them seen just once. The sequenced material came from blood. The source of these receptors is a young woman in good health.

This chain uses TRBV5-1 with TRBJ2-2, with 7 bases matching TRBD2. Germline CDR1 reads SGHRS; CDR2 reads YFSETQ. The CDR3 runs 13 residues. Trimming cost V 4 bases and J 6 bases; bases outside gene matches: 3. CDR3 region: CASSTGRPGELFF. The DNA for the CDR3 is TGCGCCAGCAGCACCGGGAGGCCCGGGGAGCTGTTTTTT.

The V call is TRBV20-1, the J call TRBJ1-3; D is perhaps TRBD1 (5 bases). Germline CDR1 is DFQATT and CDR2 is SNEGSKA (reference sequence). V was trimmed by 6 bases and J by 0 bases, leaving 18 bases between them. This CDR3 is built from 16 residues. In DNA, the CDR3 is TGCAGTGCCGGGACGGGGAGTCCGATCTCTGGAAACACCATATATTTT. This translates into CSAGTGSPISGNTIYF.

This clonotype has only a few counts. V gene TRBV2 combines with J gene TRBJ2-1, with TRBD2 identical over 13 bases. The CDR3 extends over 16 amino acids. Germline lookup yields CDR1 SNHLY and CDR2 FYNNEI. V lost 0 bases, J lost 8 bases, and 4 bases stayed unmatched. The CDR3, as DNA: TGTGCCAGCAGTGAAGCGGGACTAGCGGGGATCGATGAGCAGTTCTTC. Its translation is CASSEAGLAGIDEQFF.

This chain connects TRBV28 to TRBJ2-7; possibly TRBD1 for D (6 bases). Deletions cut 6 bases from V and 1 base from J, with 16 bases between. Per the germline V gene, CDR1 is MDHEN and CDR2 is SYDVKM. This CDR3 has 15 residues. Written as DNA, the CDR3 is TGTGCCAGCAGATCCCCAAAGGGGGTGTCCTACGAGCAGTACTTC. Translated, it gives CASRSPKGVSYEQYF.

The chain's CDR3 is CAISAGGTEAFF. The DNA for the CDR3 is TGTGCCATCAGTGCGGGGGGGACTGAAGCTTTCTTT. The gene calls are TRBV10-3 and TRBJ1-1, with TRBD1 as a possible D gene (5 bases). Germline V CDR1 and CDR2: ENHRY, SYGVKD. The CDR3 is 12 amino acids. Trimming stripped 4 bases from V and 5 bases from J, with 8 bases between.

This chain connects TRBV7-9 to TRBJ2-2, with 9 nucleotides matching TRBD2. The CDR3 runs to 13 residues. V lost 9 bases and J lost 6; bases outside the gene matches: 5. The germline V gene has CDR1 SEHNR and CDR2 FQNEAQ (reference sequence). CDR3 in DNA: TGTGCCAGTCAACAGCGGGAGGCCGGGGAGCTGTTTTTT. Its protein is CASQQREAGELFF.

Only a few counts were recorded for this clonotype. The chain recombines TRBV27 with TRBJ2-7, with D possibly being TRBD1 (6 bases). In germline, CDR1 is MNHEY, CDR2 SMNVEV (reference sequence). The V end lost 2 bases, the J end lost 2 bases, and 13 bases lay between the germline ends. The CDR3 has 15 amino acids. This CDR3 reads CASSLGTGNPYEQYF. In nucleotides, the CDR3 is TGTGCCAGCAGTTTAGGTACAGGGAATCCCTACGAGCAGTACTTC.

The rearrangement joins TRBV9 to TRBJ2-1; no clear D gene. This CDR3 contains 15 residues. From germline, CDR1 is SGDLS and CDR2 YYNGEE. Deletions cut 4 bases from V and 0 bases from J, with 11 bases between. In DNA, the CDR3 is TGTGCCAGCAGCTGGACCCTGAGCTCCTACAATGAGCAGTTCTTC. Protein sequence: CASSWTLSSYNEQFF.

The rearrangement joins TRBV19 to TRBJ1-2; perhaps TRBD1 as D (5 bases). The germline V gene has CDR1 LNHDA and CDR2 SQIVND (reference sequence). The CDR3 runs to 15 residues. Deletions cut 6 bases from V and 6 bases from J, with 20 bases between. DNA for the CDR3: TGTGCCAGTAGCCCTTGGACCAAAGGAGGGGATGGCTACACCTTC. Protein sequence: CASSPWTKGGDGYTF.

This clonotype was observed a handful of times. The genes are TRBV25-1 and TRBJ1-1, with 7 positions matching TRBD1. V lost 4 bases to trimming and J lost 3 bases; unmatched junction nucleotides: 5. Germline V lookup: CDR1 MGHDK, CDR2 SYGVNS. This CDR3 has 14 amino acids. CDR3 coding DNA: TGTGCCAGCAGTGGCCCGGGACAGTACACTGAAGCTTTCTTT. Translating it yields CASSGPGQYTEAFF.

In this sample, this clonotype turned up a few times. The chain recombines TRBV12-5 with TRBJ2-7; 8 bases line up with TRBD2. Germline CDR1 LGHNT, CDR2 FRNRAP. CDR3 length: 15 residues. The junction had 6 bases not matched to a gene; V was cut back by 5 bases and J by 0 bases. The DNA of the CDR3 is TGTGCTAGTGGTCGAATAGCGGGGATCTCCTACGAGCAGTACTTC. Protein: CASGRIAGISYEQYF. The full variable domain, rest sourced from reference TRBV12-5 and TRBJ2-7, is DARVTQTPRHKVTEMGQEVTMRCQPILGHNTVFWYRQTMMQGLELLAYFRNRAPLDDSGMPKDRFSAEMPDATLATLKIQPSEPRDSAVYFCASGRIAGISYEQYFGPGTRLTVT.